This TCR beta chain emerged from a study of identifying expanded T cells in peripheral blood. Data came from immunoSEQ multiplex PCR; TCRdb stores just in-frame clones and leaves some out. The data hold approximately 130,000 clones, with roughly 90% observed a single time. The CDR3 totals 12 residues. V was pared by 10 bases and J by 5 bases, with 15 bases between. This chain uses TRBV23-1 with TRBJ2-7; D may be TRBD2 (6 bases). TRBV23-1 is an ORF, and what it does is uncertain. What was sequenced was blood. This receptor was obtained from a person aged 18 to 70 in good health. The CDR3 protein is CATKETGDEQYF. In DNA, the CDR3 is TGCGCCACCAAGGAAACGGGGGACGAGCAGTACTTC.